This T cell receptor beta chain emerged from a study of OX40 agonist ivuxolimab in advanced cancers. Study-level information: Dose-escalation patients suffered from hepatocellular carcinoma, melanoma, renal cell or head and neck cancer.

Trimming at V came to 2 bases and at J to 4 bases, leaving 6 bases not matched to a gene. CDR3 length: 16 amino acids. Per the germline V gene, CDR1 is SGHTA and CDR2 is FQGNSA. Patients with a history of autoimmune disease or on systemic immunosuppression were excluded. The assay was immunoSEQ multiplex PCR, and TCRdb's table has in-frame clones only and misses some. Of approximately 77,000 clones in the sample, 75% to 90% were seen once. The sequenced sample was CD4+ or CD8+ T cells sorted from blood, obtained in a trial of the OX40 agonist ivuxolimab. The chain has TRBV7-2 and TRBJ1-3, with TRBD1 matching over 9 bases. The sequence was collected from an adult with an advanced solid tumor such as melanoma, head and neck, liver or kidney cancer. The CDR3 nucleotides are TGTGCCAGCAGCTTACGAGGGACAGGGATCGGAAACACCATATATTTT. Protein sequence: CASSLRGTGIGNTIYF.